Listed below are T cell receptor beta chains from one sample, sequenced in a study of long-term antiretroviral therapy in people with HIV. Produced via immunoSEQ multiplex PCR; TCRdb's table is partial and in-frame only. Found here are 25,000 to 35,000 clones, 82% of them singletons; the top ten hold around 13%. Sequences were derived from unsorted PBMCs, sampled 2.9 years after starting antiretroviral therapy. These TCRs come from a man aged 50 to 59 with HIV. CDR3s include the opening cysteine and the closing phenylalanine or tryptophan. Each record gives: D gene, J gene, CDR3 length, clone size, V gene, CDR3 DNA, CDR3 protein. A D gene is named only where the DNA matches it firmly. For some rows the clone size is stated as once, few or many, or as a class when expanded; others skip it.

- | TRBJ1-5 | 14 | - | TRBV23-1 | TGCGCCAGCAGGGAAACTAGTCCCAATCAGCCCCAGCATTTT | CASRETSPNQPQHF
- | TRBJ1-1 | 15 | - | TRBV4-2 | TGTGCCAGCAGCCCGCTTCGGGGGGTGAACACTGAAGCTTTCTTT | CASSPLRGVNTEAFF
- | TRBJ2-5 | 13 | - | TRBV7-3 | TGTGCCAGCAGCTTACCGGGGCAAGAGACCCAGTACTTC | CASSLPGQETQYF
TRBD1 | TRBJ1-1 | 15 | - | TRBV10-3 | TGTGCCATCATCATCATACAGGGGGCACGCACTGAAGCTTTCTTT | CAIIIIQGARTEAFF
- | TRBJ1-3 | 14 | - | TRBV5-6 | TGTGCCAGCAGCGTACAAATCACTGGAAACACCATATATTTT | CASSVQITGNTIYF
- | TRBJ1-5 | 18 | - | TRBV21-1 | TGTGCCAGCAGCAAAGCGCGCGTTACTATGGACAGCAATCAGCCCCAGCATTTT | CASSKARVTMDSNQPQHF
- | TRBJ1-5 | 14 | few | TRBV2 | TGTGCCAGCAGTGAGGGAAGCCCCAATCAGCCCCAGCATTTT | CASSEGSPNQPQHF
- | TRBJ1-1 | 18 | - | TRBV18 | TGTGCCAGCTCACTTACAGGGTCGCCCACTCATATTAACACTGAAGCTTTCTTT | CASSLTGSPTHINTEAFF
TRBD1 | TRBJ1-2 | 15 | - | TRBV6-1 | TGTGCCAGCAGTGAAGCCACAGGGGCTAACTATGGCTACACCTTC | CASSEATGANYGYTF
TRBD2 | TRBJ2-7 | 15 | - | TRBV11-2 | TGTGCCAGCAGCTCCTTAGCGGGGGGAAAACGGGAGCAGTACTTC | CASSSLAGGKREQYF
TRBD1 | TRBJ1-2 | 15 | - | TRBV28 | TGTGCCAGCAGTTTACGACAGGGGTATAGCTATGGCTACACCTTC | CASSLRQGYSYGYTF
- | TRBJ1-1 | 13 | - | TRBV5-1 | TGCGCCAGCGGGCTCGGGGCGAACACTGAAGCTTTCTTT | CASGLGANTEAFF
- | TRBJ1-5 | 17 | - | TRBV4-2 | TGTGCCAGCAGCCAAGTTAAGGGGCTCGTAGACAATCAGCCCCAGCATTTT | CASSQVKGLVDNQPQHF
- | TRBJ2-7 | 14 | - | TRBV5-8 | TGTGCCAGCAGCTATACCGCACCCGCCTACGAGCAGTACTTC | CASSYTAPAYEQYF
- | TRBJ2-7 | 12 | - | TRBV7-2 | TGTGCCAGCAGCTTCAGGGGTTACGAGCAGTACTTC | CASSFRGYEQYF
- | TRBJ1-5 | 13 | - | TRBV19 | TGTGCCAGTAGTATATCGTTAGTGCAGCCCCAGCATTTT | CASSISLVQPQHF